A single sample is the source of the 12 T cell receptor beta chains below, sequenced in a study of T cells after yellow fever vaccination. TCRdb re-derived calls from the 5' RACE reads in MiXCR, one entry per CDR3 protein. The repertoire holds just under 600,000 distinct CDR3 sequences, with approximately 13% as singletons. The sequencing used PBMCs, collected on the day of the yellow fever booster vaccination. The receptors here all came from a man aged 25-45 years who received the YFV17D yellow fever vaccine.

This clonotype turned up a few times. The rearrangement uses TRBV6-5 and TRBJ2-4; no definite D call. The CDR3 has 17 residues. Germline lookup yields CDR1 MNHEY and CDR2 SVGAGI. V shed 0 bases and J shed 1 base, with 13 bases lying between them. The CDR3, as DNA: TGTGCCAGCAGTTACTCGAAGGCTCCCTCGGCCAAAAACATTCAGTACTTC. This sequence encodes CASSYSKAPSAKNIQYF.

V gene TRBV12-3 or TRBV12-4 combines with J gene TRBJ1-3; no definite D call. Trimming shortened V by 3 bases and J by 0 bases, and 9 bases separated the two germline ends. The CDR3 loop spans 15 amino acids. The CDR3 spells CASSFTRSSGNTIYF. DNA of the CDR3: TGTGCCAGCAGTTTCACCCGAAGCTCTGGAAACACCATATATTTT.

This clonotype has more than one count but fewer than ten. The chain is built from TRBV30 and TRBJ2-5, with D possibly being TRBD2 (6 bases). Trimming took 2 bases from V and 7 from J, leaving 11 bases between them. The CDR3 has 12 amino acids. Looked up from germline, CDR1 is GTSNPN and CDR2 is SVGIG (reference sequence). The CDR3 protein is CAWSRGEATQYF. As DNA, the CDR3 is TGTGCCTGGAGTAGAGGGGAGGCGACCCAGTACTTC.

This clonotype was seen a few times. The chain employs TRBV18 and TRBJ2-7; 8 bases align to TRBD2. This CDR3 region has 16 residues. J lost 2 bases, V lost 0 bases, and 6 bases had no gene match. The germline V gene has CDR1 KGHSH and CDR2 LQKENI. The CDR3 DNA reads TGTGCCAGCTCACCACCTTCTAGCGGGCGAACCTACGAGCAGTACTTC. It encodes CASSPPSSGRTYEQYF.

Regarding this clonotype: Relative to the germline gene, one junction end is altered; a read error may explain this. The chain employs TRBV23-1 and TRBJ2-7; 9 bases fit TRBD1. Being an ORF, TRBV23-1 has a function that is uncertain. This CDR3 contains 16 residues. Here the CDR3 reads CASSQFRRTGVREPHF. CDR3 sequence (DNA): TGCGCCAGCAGTCAATTTCGCCGGACAGGGGTTAGGGAACCCCACTTC.

In its sample, this clonotype was seen many times. The chain is built from TRBV12-3 or TRBV12-4 and TRBJ2-3; TRBD2 aligns across 7 bases. The CDR3 is 16 amino acids. After removal of 2 bases from V and 2 bases from J, the junction contained 7 bases not matched to a gene. The CDR3: CASSLMGGSATDTQYF. Written as DNA, the CDR3 is TGTGCCAGCAGTTTAATGGGCGGGAGTGCCACAGATACGCAGTATTTT.

There are a few counts of this clonotype. This rearrangement joins TRBV7-9 to TRBJ2-1, with 8 bases identical to TRBD2. The V and J ends lost 2 bases and 8 bases, in that order; junction bases with no gene match: 8. CDR3 size: 15 residues. Germline CDR1 SEHNR, CDR2 FQNEAQ (reference sequence). The CDR3: CASSLTREGPDEQFF. In DNA, the CDR3 is TGTGCCAGCAGCTTAACACGGGAGGGCCCCGATGAGCAGTTCTTC.

V gene TRBV28 combines with J gene TRBJ1-1; D remains ambiguous. The V gene lost 1 base and the J gene lost 0 bases, with 9 bases spanning the gap. The germline V gene encodes CDR1 MDHEN and CDR2 SYDVKM. The CDR3 totals 15 residues. In DNA, the CDR3 is TGTGCCAGCAGTTTATTTGACCGACTGAACACTGAAGCTTTCTTT. Its protein is CASSLFDRLNTEAFF.

This clonotype was observed a handful of times. V is TRBV28 and J is TRBJ1-2, with D perhaps matching TRBD1 (5 bases). CDR3 length: 13 amino acids. Per germline, CDR1 MDHEN and CDR2 SYDVKM. V dropped 5 bases and J dropped 5 bases, with 12 bases sitting between them. The CDR3 DNA sequence: TGTGCCAGCAGTATAGACAGCTATTATGGCTACACCTTC. Its protein is CASSIDSYYGYTF.

This clonotype was observed a few times. V usage is TRBV12-3 or TRBV12-4 and J usage is TRBJ2-3, with D unresolved. This CDR3 spans 15 amino acids. The V gene lost 3 bases and the J gene lost 4 bases, with 14 bases spanning the gap. CDR3 amino acids: CASSLLGPGPDTQYF. CDR3 nucleotide sequence: TGTGCCAGCAGTTTGCTAGGTCCGGGCCCAGATACGCAGTATTTT.

The J gene is TRBJ2-7, the V gene TRBV7-8; 7 bases agree with TRBD1. The CDR3 totals 12 residues. Germline V gives CDR1 SGHVS, CDR2 FQNEAQ. V dropped 5 bases and J dropped 7; count of bases not matched to a gene: 5. The CDR3 sequence: CASSLGTEEQYF. CDR3 DNA: TGTGCCAGCAGCCTAGGGACAGAAGAGCAGTACTTC.

This clonotype was counted a few times. This chain links TRBV20-1 with TRBJ1-2; 10 bases line up with TRBD1. After removal of 5 bases from V and 3 bases from J, the junction contained 9 bases not matched to a gene. CDR1 is DFQATT, CDR2 SNEGSKA, per germline (reference sequence). This CDR3 region has 15 residues. The CDR3 here is CSALATGGYYYGYTF. Here the CDR3 DNA reads TGCAGTGCTCTCGCGACAGGGGGCTATTACTATGGCTACACCTTC.